A single sample gave rise to the 9 T cell receptor beta chains below, sequenced in a study of vaccination effects on CD4 cells after COVID-19. Expansion with viral peptide pools was applied to antigen-specific CD4+ T cells by the ViraFEST assay prior to sequencing. After roughly 9 days in culture, the CD4+ T cells were isolated. None of the vaccinated had previously contracted SARS-CoV-2, and their nucleocapsid antibodies tested negative. Their target antigens are unknown. TCRdb keeps only in-frame clones here, not all; method: immunoSEQ multiplex PCR. The top ten hold roughly a tenth of the sample, which has about 73,000 clones, under 80% seen once. The sample was CD4+ T cells from PBMCs cultured with SARS-CoV-2 spike peptides, taken before COVID-19 vaccination. The receptors come from a human donor who received a COVID-19 vaccine.

The chain combines TRBV5-1 with TRBJ2-3; TRBD2 is a possible D gene (6 bases). Trimming removed 2 bases from V and 2 bases from J, with 12 bases in between. This CDR3 contains 15 residues. The germline V gene has CDR1 SGHRS and CDR2 YFSETQ. The chain's CDR3 is CASSFLGGTTDTQYF. The DNA of the CDR3 is TGCGCCAGCAGCTTTCTCGGGGGTACCACAGATACGCAGTATTTT.

CDR3 nucleotides: TGTGCCAGCAACGGCAGACTGAATCAGCCCCAGCATTTT. This translates into CASNGRLNQPQHF. The rearrangement joins TRBV2 to TRBJ1-5; no firm D call. V gave up 7 bases and J gave up 4 bases, with 11 bases separating them. CDR1 is SNHLY, CDR2 FYNNEI, per germline. The CDR3 is 13 amino acids.

The chain couples TRBV6-5 to TRBJ2-5; perhaps TRBD2 as D (5 bases). Germline V gives CDR1 MNHEY, CDR2 SVGAGI. V was pared by 2 bases and J by 2 bases, with 12 bases between. The CDR3 runs to 15 residues. CDR3: CASSYGGTSQETQYF. The CDR3 DNA follows: TGTGCCAGCAGTTACGGAGGCACTTCACAAGAGACCCAGTACTTC.

The chain carries TRBV5-1 and TRBJ2-7; possibly TRBD2 for D (7 bases). The CDR3 contains 14 residues. Germline loops: CDR1 SGHRS, CDR2 YFSETQ. V lost 1 base and J lost 3, with 11 bases in between. This chain's CDR3 is CASSLSGGFYEQYV. CDR3 sequence (DNA): TGCGCCAGCAGCTTGTCGGGGGGCTTCTACGAGCAGTACGTC.

This chain joins TRBV23-1 and TRBJ2-5, with unresolved D. TRBV23-1 is an ORF, and what it does is uncertain. The CDR3 contains 11 residues. The V end lost 9 bases, the J end lost 3 bases, and 8 bases lay between the germline ends. The CDR3 spells CARGPKETQYF. For the CDR3, the DNA is TGCGCCAGAGGGCCGAAAGAGACCCAGTACTTC.

This rearrangement joins TRBV12-1 to TRBJ2-7; the D segment call TRBD2 is taken from the table without a DNA check. TRBV12-1 is annotated as a pseudogene. This CDR3 region has 14 residues. CDR3: CASSEGRSSYEQYV. The CDR3, as DNA: TGTGCCAGCAGCGAGGGAAGAAGCTCCTACGAGCAGTACGTC.

The chain joins TRBV4-3 to TRBJ1-2; D is unresolved. Between the trimmed V and J ends, which lost 5 bases and 8 bases, there was a span of 15 bases. The CDR3 spans 13 residues. Germline V lookup: CDR1 LGHNA, CDR2 YSLEER. Written as DNA, the CDR3 is TGCGCCAGCAGCTCTACGAGTTCCAGCGGCTACACCTTC. It encodes CASSSTSSSGYTF.

In its sample, this clone was seen a few times. The chain is built from TRBV5-6 and TRBJ1-1, with D tentatively TRBD1 (5 bases). Trimming removed 4 bases from V and 7 bases from J, with 14 bases in between. Per the germline V gene, CDR1 is SGHDT and CDR2 is YYEEEE. The CDR3 length is 13 residues. CDR3 region: CASSPGRTGEAFF. For the CDR3, the DNA is TGTGCCAGCAGCCCCGGGAGAACAGGTGAAGCTTTCTTT.

This clone was counted between two and nine times. The V gene is TRBV27, the J gene TRBJ1-5; D gene unclear. V lost 5 bases, J lost 2 bases, and 16 bases lay in between. Germline V lookup: CDR1 MNHEY, CDR2 SMNVEV (reference sequence). The length of the CDR3 is 16 residues. The CDR3 coding sequence is TGTGCCAGCAGTCCTTATGGCCGAGCTGGCAATCAGCCCCAGCATTTT. Its protein is CASSPYGRAGNQPQHF.